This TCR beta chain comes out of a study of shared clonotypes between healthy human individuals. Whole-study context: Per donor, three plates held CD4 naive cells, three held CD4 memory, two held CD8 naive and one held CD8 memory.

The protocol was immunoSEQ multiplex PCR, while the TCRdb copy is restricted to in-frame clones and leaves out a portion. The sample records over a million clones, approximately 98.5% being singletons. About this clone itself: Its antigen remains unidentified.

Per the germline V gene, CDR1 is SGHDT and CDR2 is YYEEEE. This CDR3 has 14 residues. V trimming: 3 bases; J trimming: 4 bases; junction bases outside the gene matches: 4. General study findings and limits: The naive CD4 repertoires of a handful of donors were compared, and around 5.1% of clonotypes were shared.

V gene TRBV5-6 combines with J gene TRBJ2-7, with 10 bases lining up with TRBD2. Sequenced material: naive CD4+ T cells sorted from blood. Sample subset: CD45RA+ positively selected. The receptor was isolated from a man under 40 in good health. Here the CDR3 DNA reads TGTGCCAGCAGCTCCAGACTAGCGGGTTACGAGCAGTACTTC. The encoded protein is CASSSRLAGYEQYF.